A single TCR beta chain is shown here with its context. The antigen is undetermined. Each PCR replicate from the sorted subsets contained approximately 0.2 ug DNA, which is tens of thousands of T cell genomes. This table comes from immunoSEQ multiplex PCR, and its TCRdb copy is limited to in-frame clones, with some not included. This table has around 2,000,000 clones, approximately 94% appearing once. CD45RO-negative CD8 cells positively selected for CCR7 made up the naive population, which excluded terminally differentiated effector memory CD45RA+ cells. The data derive from a study of shared clonotypes between healthy human individuals. About the research overall: CD8 memory received one plate per donor, CD8 naive two, CD4 memory three and CD4 naive three. Study-level results: Rarefaction revealed incomplete sorted-subset sequencing despite large depth. Non-shared clonotypes were found to have lower generation probabilities than the clonotypes that were shared by all four of the sorted-subset donors.

The germline V gene encodes CDR1 MNHNS and CDR2 SASEGT. The CDR3 totals 15 residues. J was trimmed by 3 bases and V by 0 bases; bases with no gene match: 3. This rearrangement joins TRBV6-1 to TRBJ2-7, with 9 bases aligning to TRBD2. This TCR came from a man aged 18 to 30 in good health. Source material: naive CD8+ T cells sorted from blood. In DNA, the CDR3 is TGTGCCAGCAGTGAAGCAAGCGGGGGGTACTACGAGCAGTACTTC. It codes for CASSEASGGYYEQYF.